This T cell receptor beta chain was documented in a study of T cells after posttransplantation cyclophosphamide. Overall study findings and caveats: Later post-transplant blood repertoires were often dominated by donor CD8+ memory clones. TRB clonality was highly associated with recipient CMV seropositivity and reactivation. Tissue-infiltrating T cells from skin or gut overlapped little with blood T cells.

As for this clone: Its antigen is unidentified.

Profiling relied on immunoSEQ multiplex PCR, and the TCRdb table lists in-frame clones only, not all of them. The sample contains about 22,000 clones, around 85% of which appear only once. Busulfan-fludarabine conditioning, marrow transplant, and cyclophosphamide on days +3 and +4 were administered. This CDR3 spans 17 amino acids. Losses at the gene ends were 0 bases for V and 8 bases for J; bases not matched to a gene: 17. From germline, CDR1 is SGDLS and CDR2 YYNGEE. The sequences come from PBMCs, collected after allogeneic stem cell transplant with posttransplant cyclophosphamide. This receptor was taken from a female patient aged 25-39 years who received an allogeneic stem cell transplant from an unrelated donor, was CMV-positive, and had no GVHD. Some T cells may arise from the graft donor. This rearrangement joins TRBV9 to TRBJ2-7; 7 bases match TRBD2. The CDR3 loop reads CASSVDPREGVVIKQYF. CDR3 nucleotide sequence: TGTGCCAGCAGCGTAGACCCCAGGGAGGGAGTTGTAATCAAGCAGTACTTC.